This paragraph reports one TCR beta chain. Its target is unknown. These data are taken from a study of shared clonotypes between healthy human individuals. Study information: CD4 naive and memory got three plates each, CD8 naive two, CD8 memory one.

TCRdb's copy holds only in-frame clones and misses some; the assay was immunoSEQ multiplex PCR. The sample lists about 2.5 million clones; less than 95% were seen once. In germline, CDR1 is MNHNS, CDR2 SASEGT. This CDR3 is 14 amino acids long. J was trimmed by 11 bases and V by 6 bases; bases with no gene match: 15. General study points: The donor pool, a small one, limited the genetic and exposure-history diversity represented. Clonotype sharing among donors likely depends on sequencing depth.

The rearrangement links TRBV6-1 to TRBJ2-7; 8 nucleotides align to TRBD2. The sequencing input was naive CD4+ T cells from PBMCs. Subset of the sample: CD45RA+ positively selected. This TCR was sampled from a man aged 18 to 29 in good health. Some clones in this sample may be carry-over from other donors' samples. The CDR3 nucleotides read TGTGCCAGCAGACTAGCGGTTCACTTGCGGGGCGAGTACTTC. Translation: CASRLAVHLRGEYF.